One sample yielded the 18 T cell receptor beta chains listed below, sequenced in a study of T cell changes during pregnancy in multiple sclerosis. Profiled with immunoSEQ multiplex PCR; TCRdb holds only in-frame clones, not every one. The repertoire consists of about 92,000 clones, with around 92% occurring once and the leading ten covering roughly 3%. Sequenced material: peripheral blood, taken in the first trimester of pregnancy. Receptors were obtained from a female donor with multiple sclerosis, enrolled in a pregnancy study.

The CDR3 bases are TGTGCCAGCAGTCATAAGAGCTCTGGAAACACCATATATTTT. Translation gives CASSHKSSGNTIYF. The gene calls are TRBV7-2 and TRBJ1-3; D gene uncertain. There are 14 residues in the CDR3. V lost 6 bases, J lost 0 bases, and 9 bases lay in between. Germline V CDR1 and CDR2: SGHTA, FQGNSA.

Here the CDR3 DNA reads TGTGCCAGCACCCCGACAGGGTTGAACTATGGCTACACCTTC. Its translation: CASTPTGLNYGYTF. This sequence joins TRBV28 and TRBJ1-2, with TRBD1 matching over 7 bases. CDR1 MDHEN and CDR2 SYDVKM come from the germline V gene. Trimming removed 7 bases from V and 2 bases from J; junction bases left unmatched: 7. This CDR3 region has 14 residues.

V and J are TRBV29-1 and TRBJ1-3, with D possibly TRBD1 on 6 matching bases. V lost 1 base and J lost 4, with 11 bases in between. The CDR3 totals 14 residues. The V gene's germline CDR1 is SQVTM and CDR2 ANQGSEA. CDR3 residues: CSVEAQGFGNTIYF. CDR3 DNA: TGCAGCGTTGAAGCACAGGGCTTCGGAAACACCATATATTTT.

J is TRBJ2-7 and V is TRBV28; 8 nucleotides line up with TRBD1. With 5 bases clipped from V and 2 bases from J, the junction kept 8 bases outside the gene matches. The CDR3 has 15 amino acids. The germline V gene encodes CDR1 MDHEN and CDR2 SYDVKM. In DNA, the CDR3 is TGTGCCAGCAGTGGGGGACAGGAGAAACCCTACGAGCAGTACTTC. Amino acid sequence: CASSGGQEKPYEQYF. The whole variable domain, remainder taken from reference TRBV28 and TRBJ2-7, is DVKVTQSSRYLVKRTGEKVFLECVQDMDHENMFWYRQDPGLGLRLIYFSYDVKMKEKGDIPEGYSVSREKKERFSLILESASTNQTSMYLCASSGGQEKPYEQYFGPGTRLTVT.

The chain joins TRBV19 to TRBJ2-1; 8 positions agree with TRBD1. The germline gives CDR1 LNHDA, CDR2 SQIVND (reference sequence). The V and J ends lost 3 bases and 4 bases, in that order; junction bases with no gene match: 5. This CDR3 comprises 15 residues. The CDR3 coding sequence is TGTGCCAGTAGTATTAGGGACAGGAGTTACAATGAGCAGTTCTTC. Translation: CASSIRDRSYNEQFF.

The V call is TRBV7-2, the J call TRBJ2-7; D might be TRBD2 (5 bases). Germline V gives CDR1 SGHTA, CDR2 FQGNSA. This CDR3 spans 16 amino acids. V lost 2 bases to trimming and J lost 3 bases, with 17 bases between them. The DNA for the CDR3 is TGTGCCAGCAGCTTATATTTCACCGGCGGGTACTACGAGCAGTACTTC. Protein sequence: CASSLYFTGGYYEQYF.

The chain is built from TRBV10-3 and TRBJ1-1; the D gene is possibly TRBD1 (5 bases). CDR1 and CDR2 from the germline V gene are ENHRY and SYGVKD. The germline V and J ends were trimmed by 3 bases and 1 base, with 6 bases remaining between them. The length of the CDR3 is 13 residues. The CDR3 spells CAISDGGNTEAFF. The CDR3 coding sequence is TGTGCCATCAGTGACGGGGGGAACACTGAAGCTTTCTTT.

This clone was found once. The V gene is TRBV9, the J gene TRBJ2-3; 12 positions match TRBD2. The V segment lost 2 bases and the J segment 4 bases; nucleotides outside the gene matches: 8. The V gene's germline CDR1 is SGDLS and CDR2 YYNGEE. This CDR3 region has 17 residues. In DNA form, the CDR3 reads TGTGCCAGCAGCGTCTCCTCTAGCGGGAGGGTATCAGATACGCAGTATTTT. Translation gives CASSVSSSGRVSDTQYF.

The rearrangement uses TRBV6-5 and TRBJ2-3; unclear D gene. The CDR3 runs to 14 residues. Trimming shortened V by 4 bases and J by 6 bases, and 14 bases separated the two germline ends. Germline lookup yields CDR1 MNHEY and CDR2 SVGAGI. Here the CDR3 reads CASSSQRPSDTQYF. DNA of the CDR3: TGTGCCAGCAGTTCCCAGCGCCCCTCGGATACGCAGTATTTT.

The chain links TRBV19 to TRBJ1-1, with D perhaps TRBD1 (5 bases). CDR3 length: 15 amino acids. V lost 5 bases to trimming and J lost 0 bases, with 13 bases between them. CDR1 is LNHDA, CDR2 SQIVND, per germline (reference sequence). The CDR3 loop is CASSGGRGMNTEAFF. The CDR3 DNA reads TGTGCCAGTAGTGGGGGTCGGGGGATGAACACTGAAGCTTTCTTT. Based on the CDR3 plus reference TRBV19 and TRBJ1-1, the full variable domain is DGGITQSPKYLFRKEGQNVTLSCEQNLNHDAMYWYRQDPGQGLRLIYYSQIVNDFQKGDIAEGYSVSREKKESFPLTVTSAQKNPTAFYLCASSGGRGMNTEAFFGQGTRLTVV.

The chain is built from TRBV19 and TRBJ2-1, with D unclear. Germline-derived CDR1 and CDR2 are LNHDA and SQIVND (reference sequence). V was cut by 4 bases and J by 0 bases, with 7 bases left in between. The CDR3 totals 14 residues. The CDR3: CASSTFSSYNEQFF. The CDR3 DNA is TGTGCCAGTAGTACGTTCTCCTCCTACAATGAGCAGTTCTTC.

The rearrangement uses TRBV6-5 and TRBJ2-5; D is unresolved. CDR1 and CDR2 (germline): MNHEY, SVGAGI. The V end was cut by 0 bases, the J end by 3 bases, with 11 bases between. CDR3 length: 15 amino acids. DNA of the CDR3: TGTGCCAGCAGTTACTCGATCGGGTTCGAAGAGACCCAGTACTTC. The encoded protein is CASSYSIGFEETQYF.

The chain joins TRBV7-2 to TRBJ2-7; tentative D call: TRBD1 (6 bases). Germline assignment: CDR1 SGHTA and CDR2 FQGNSA. The V and J ends lost 5 bases and 2 bases respectively, with 16 bases between them. There are 15 residues in the CDR3. DNA of the CDR3: TGTGCCAGCAGCCCCGTTGGTGACAGGACCTACGAGCAGTACTTC. Protein product: CASSPVGDRTYEQYF.

CDR3 DNA sequence: TGTGCCTGGAGTAAGATGACTCGAGATACGCAGTATTTT. Its translation: CAWSKMTRDTQYF. This sequence joins TRBV30 and TRBJ2-3; D not certain. V was shortened by 2 bases and J by 5 bases, with 11 bases between the two germline ends. This CDR3 contains 13 residues. Germline V lookup: CDR1 GTSNPN, CDR2 SVGIG (reference sequence).

The chain is built from TRBV29-1 and TRBJ1-4; 12 nucleotides agree with TRBD1. V lost 7 bases and J lost 7; bases outside the gene matches: 13. Germline CDR1 and CDR2: SQVTM and ANQGSEA. The CDR3 has 16 amino acids. The CDR3 sequence is CSGSGTGGSAGEKLFF. In DNA, the CDR3 is TGCAGCGGCTCCGGGACAGGGGGCTCGGCAGGTGAAAAACTGTTTTTT.

This clone was observed a single time. The chain uses TRBV4-2 and TRBJ2-7; 8 nucleotides agree with TRBD1. V trimming: 3 bases; J trimming: 0 bases; junction bases outside the gene matches: 7. Germline V gives CDR1 LGHNA, CDR2 YNFKEQ. This CDR3 contains 16 residues. The CDR3 DNA is TGTGCCAGCAGCCAGACAGGGGCCAAAGACTCCTACGAGCAGTACTTC. This translates into CASSQTGAKDSYEQYF.

The rearrangement uses TRBV7-2 and TRBJ2-7, with D maybe TRBD2 (6 bases). CDR1 is SGHTA and CDR2 is FQGNSA in the germline V gene. The CDR3 is 15 amino acids. Trimming stripped 0 bases from V and 7 bases from J, with 16 bases between. CDR3 DNA: TGTGCCAGCAGCTTAGCCGGGACTGGGGCCCAAGAGCAGTACTTC. Its translation is CASSLAGTGAQEQYF. The complete variable domain, with remaining parts taken from reference TRBV7-2 and TRBJ2-7, reads GAGVSQSPSNKVTEKGKDVELRCDPISGHTALYWYRQSLGQGLEFLIYFQGNSAPDKSGLPSDRFSAERTGGSVSTLTIQRTQQEDSAVYLCASSLAGTGAQEQYFGPGTRLTVT.

This clone was observed a single time. This chain connects TRBV19 to TRBJ2-5; TRBD2 matches 7 bases. Germline V gene lookup returns CDR1 LNHDA and CDR2 SQIVND (reference sequence). Trimming cost V 3 bases and J 2 bases; bases outside gene matches: 6. This CDR3 is 15 amino acids long. As DNA, the CDR3 is TGTGCCAGTAGTATGAAAGCGGGATGGCAAGAGACCCAGTACTTC. The encoded protein is CASSMKAGWQETQYF. Full variable domain (remainder filled in from reference TRBV19 and TRBJ2-5): DGGITQSPKYLFRKEGQNVTLSCEQNLNHDAMYWYRQDPGQGLRLIYYSQIVNDFQKGDIAEGYSVSREKKESFPLTVTSAQKNPTAFYLCASSMKAGWQETQYFGPGTRLLVL.